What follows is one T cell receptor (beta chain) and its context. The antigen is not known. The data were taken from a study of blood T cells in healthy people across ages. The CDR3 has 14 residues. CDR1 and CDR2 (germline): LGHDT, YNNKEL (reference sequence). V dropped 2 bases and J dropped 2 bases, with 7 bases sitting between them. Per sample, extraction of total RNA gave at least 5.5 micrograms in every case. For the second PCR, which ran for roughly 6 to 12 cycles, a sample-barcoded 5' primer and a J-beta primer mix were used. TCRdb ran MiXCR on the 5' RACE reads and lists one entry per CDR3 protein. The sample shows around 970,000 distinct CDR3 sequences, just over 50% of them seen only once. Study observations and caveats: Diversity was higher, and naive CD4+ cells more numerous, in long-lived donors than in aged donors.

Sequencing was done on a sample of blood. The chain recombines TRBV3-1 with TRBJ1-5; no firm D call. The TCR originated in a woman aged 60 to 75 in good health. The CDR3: CASSQSRCNQPQHF. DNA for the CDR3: TGTGCCAGCAGCCAAAGCAGGTGCAATCAGCCCCAGCATTTT.